This T cell receptor beta chain was recorded in a study of T cells in Graves' hyperthyroidism and ophthalmopathy. The CDR3 is 13 residues long. The germline V gene has CDR1 MNHNS and CDR2 SASEGT. This clonotype occurred many times. Germline is not matched at one junction end, which may reflect a read error. The source material, RNA transcripts, was used to amplify TCR beta CDR3 regions. Researchers ran a first-round RT-PCR on the TCR CDR3 using the HTBI primer set. TCRdb analysed the multiplex PCR reads with MiXCR anew, one entry per CDR3 protein. The table has more than 300,000 distinct CDR3 sequences, less than 20% seen once. In the ophthalmopathy cohort, Clinical Activity Score was at least 3, NOSPECS grade at least 4, and duration under 3 months. Extraction of PBMCs used 8 to 10 ml of fresh peripheral blood.

The chain links TRBV6-1 to TRBJ1-1, with D uncertain. The sample taken for sequencing was blood. The source of this sequence is a man younger than 35 with Graves' ophthalmopathy. CDR3 bases: TGTGCCATCAGTACCTCGCAGGACACTGAAGCTTTCTTT. Amino acid sequence: CAISTSQDTEAFF.